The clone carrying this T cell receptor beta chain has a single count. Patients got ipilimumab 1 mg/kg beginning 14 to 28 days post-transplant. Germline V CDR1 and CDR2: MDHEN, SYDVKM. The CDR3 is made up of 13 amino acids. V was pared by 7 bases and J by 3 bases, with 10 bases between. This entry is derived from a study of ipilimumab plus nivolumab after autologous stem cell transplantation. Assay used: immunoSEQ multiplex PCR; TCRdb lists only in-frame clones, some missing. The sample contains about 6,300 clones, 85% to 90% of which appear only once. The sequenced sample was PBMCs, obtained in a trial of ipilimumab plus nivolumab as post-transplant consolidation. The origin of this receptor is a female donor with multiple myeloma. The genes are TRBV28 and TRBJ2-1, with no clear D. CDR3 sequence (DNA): TGTGCCAGCACTGCGTGGGACTACAATGAGCAGTTCTTC. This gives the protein CASTAWDYNEQFF.